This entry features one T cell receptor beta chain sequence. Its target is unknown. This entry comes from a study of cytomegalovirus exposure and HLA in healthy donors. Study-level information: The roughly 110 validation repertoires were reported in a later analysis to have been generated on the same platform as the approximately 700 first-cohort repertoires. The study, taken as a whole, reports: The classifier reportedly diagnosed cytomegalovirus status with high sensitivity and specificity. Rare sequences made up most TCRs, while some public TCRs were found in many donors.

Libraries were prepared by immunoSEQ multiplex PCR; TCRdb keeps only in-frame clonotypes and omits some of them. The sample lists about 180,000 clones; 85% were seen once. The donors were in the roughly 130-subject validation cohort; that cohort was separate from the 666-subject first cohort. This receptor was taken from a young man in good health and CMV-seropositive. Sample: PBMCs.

The chain's CDR3 is CASSLGTAHTDTQYF. CDR3 DNA sequence: TGTGCCAGCAGCTTGGGGACAGCTCACACAGATACGCAGTATTTT. The chain uses TRBV5-8 and TRBJ2-3; perhaps TRBD1 as D (6 bases). Germline CDR1 and CDR2: SGHTS and YDEGEE. This CDR3 has 15 residues. The ends were cut back, 0 bases at V and 2 bases at J, with 10 bases in the middle. The variable domain in full, with the rest retrieved from reference TRBV5-8 and TRBJ2-3, is EAGVTQSPTHLIKTRGQQATLRCSPISGHTSVYWYQQALGLGLQFLLWYDEGEERNRGNFPPRFSGRQFPNYSSELNVNALELEDSALYLCASSLGTAHTDTQYFGPGTRLTVL.